The next 18 T cell receptor beta chains were all read from a single sample in a study of response to subunit inactivated influenza vaccine. TCRdb recomputed calls from the RT-PCR reads with MiXCR, one row per CDR3 protein. The repertoire holds approximately 530,000 distinct CDR3 sequences, with approximately 7.8% as singletons. Sequenced here: PBMCs from blood, sampled about 23 months after vaccination. The origin of the receptors is a man between 45 and 75 years old who received an inactivated influenza vaccine.

V usage is TRBV20-1 and J usage is TRBJ2-7; no clear D gene. The germline gives CDR1 DFQATT, CDR2 SNEGSKA (reference sequence). V gave up 5 bases and J gave up 0 bases, with 14 bases separating them. This CDR3 is 14 amino acids long. CDR3 bases: TGCAGTGCTTCCAGACTCGTAAGCTCCTACGAGCAGTACTTC. Translation gives CSASRLVSSYEQYF.

The chain links TRBV5-1 to TRBJ2-3; D is ambiguous. Trimming removed 1 base at V and 5 bases at J, with 11 bases between. This CDR3 is 14 amino acids long. Germline V gene sequence: CDR1 SGHRS, CDR2 YFSETQ. CDR3 amino acids: CASSLLGSVDTQYF. For the CDR3, the DNA is TGCGCCAGCAGCTTGCTAGGATCCGTAGATACGCAGTATTTT.

The chain has TRBV5-5 and TRBJ2-1, with 7 positions matching TRBD2. The CDR3 consists of 16 residues. In germline, CDR1 is SGHKS, CDR2 YYEKEE (reference sequence). With 0 bases clipped from V and 6 bases from J, the junction kept 9 bases outside the gene matches. The CDR3 sequence: CASSLDLGGEGNEQFF. The CDR3 DNA reads TGTGCCAGCAGCTTGGATCTTGGGGGGGAAGGCAATGAGCAGTTCTTC.

This clonotype turned up a few times. This chain connects TRBV7-9 to TRBJ2-4; D is unresolved. The CDR3 totals 15 residues. Germline CDR1 reads SEHNR; CDR2 reads FQNEAQ (reference sequence). The ends were cut back, 5 bases at V and 2 bases at J, with 13 bases in the middle. CDR3 bases: TGTGCCAGCAGCACCCAACTGGATACCAAAAACATTCAGTACTTC. Amino acids: CASSTQLDTKNIQYF.

This clonotype occurred a few times. This chain uses TRBV27 with TRBJ2-3; D is tentatively TRBD1 or TRBD2 (5 bases each). The V gene's germline CDR1 is MNHEY and CDR2 SMNVEV (reference sequence). Trimming took 3 bases from V and 10 from J, leaving 20 bases between them. The CDR3 spans 15 residues. The CDR3, as DNA: TGTGCCAGCAGTTTGGGGGACCATCCAGCTATTGCGCAGTATTTT. The encoded protein is CASSLGDHPAIAQYF.

V is TRBV5-6 and J is TRBJ2-1; 11 nucleotides align to TRBD2. This CDR3 spans 15 amino acids. V shed 2 bases and J 7 bases; nucleotides not matched to a gene: 5. Per germline, CDR1 SGHDT and CDR2 YYEEEE. The CDR3 region is CASSFMLAGGNEQFF. DNA of the CDR3: TGTGCCAGCAGCTTTATGTTAGCGGGGGGGAATGAGCAGTTCTTC.

This clonotype showed up just a few times. V and J are TRBV7-9 and TRBJ2-1, with 10 bases lining up with TRBD1. CDR1 is SEHNR, CDR2 FQNEAQ, per germline (reference sequence). V dropped 5 bases and J dropped 5; count of bases not matched to a gene: 6. This CDR3 has 15 residues. The CDR3 nucleotides are TGTGCCAGCAGCATCAGACAGGGGGCGGACAATGAGCAGTTCTTC. Translating gives CASSIRQGADNEQFF.

This clonotype was seen a few times. This chain uses TRBV28 with TRBJ2-7, with 8 bases matching TRBD2. CDR3 length: 13 amino acids. The germline V gene encodes CDR1 MDHEN and CDR2 SYDVKM. Trimming took 8 bases from V and 0 from J; bases not matched to a gene: 3. The CDR3 DNA is TGTGCCAGCCAGAGCGGGAGCTCCTACGAGCAGTACTTC. It yields the protein CASQSGSSYEQYF.

This clonotype was counted ten times or more. The chain is built from TRBV12-3 or TRBV12-4 and TRBJ1-5; maybe TRBD1 (6 bases). The CDR3 has 14 amino acids. V was clipped by 6 bases and J by 0 bases, with 9 bases between them. The DNA for the CDR3 is TGTGCCAGCAGCTTGACAGGTAGCAATCAGCCCCAGCATTTT. Protein sequence: CASSLTGSNQPQHF.

The table lists this clonotype with a few counts. The chain employs TRBV6-5 and TRBJ2-4; D assignment may be TRBD1 or TRBD2 (5 bases each). The ends were cut back, 4 bases at V and 4 bases at J, with 17 bases in the middle. The CDR3 is 16 amino acids. The germline V gene has CDR1 MNHEY and CDR2 SVGAGI. The CDR3 region has the DNA TGTGCCAGCAGTTCGTACCCAGACGGGGCTAAAAACATTCAGTACTTC. Protein: CASSSYPDGAKNIQYF.

This clonotype was found a few times. The chain links TRBV5-5 to TRBJ2-7; no definite D call. V lost 2 bases and J 0 bases, leaving 15 bases between the germline ends. Germline assignment: CDR1 SGHKS and CDR2 YYEKEE (reference sequence). This CDR3 comprises 16 residues. CDR3 DNA sequence: TGTGCCAGCAGCTTATCATGGTCTGCGGACTCCTACGAGCAGTACTTC. Protein: CASSLSWSADSYEQYF. The whole variable domain, filled in from reference TRBV5-5 and TRBJ2-7, reads DAGVTQSPTHLIKTRGQQVTLRCSPISGHKSVSWYQQVLGQGPQFIFQYYEKEERGRGNFPDRFSARQFPNYSSELNVNALLLGDSALYLCASSLSWSADSYEQYFGPGTRLTVT.

This chain links TRBV12-3 or TRBV12-4 with TRBJ2-5; D gene unclear. The germline V and J ends were trimmed by 7 bases and 3 bases, with 12 bases remaining between them. The CDR3 totals 13 residues. CDR3 sequence: CASKRLEEETQYF. In DNA, the CDR3 is TGTGCCAGCAAGAGGCTTGAAGAAGAGACCCAGTACTTC.

This clonotype was observed many times. The V call is TRBV7-6, the J call TRBJ1-6; TRBD1 agrees at 7 bases. The trim removed 4 bases at V and 4 bases at J, leaving 1 base unmatched. Germline values: CDR1 SGHVS, CDR2 FNYEAQ. This CDR3 contains 14 residues. The CDR3 coding sequence is TGTGCCAGCAGCTCGGGACAGTATAATTCACCCCTCCACTTT. Its translation is CASSSGQYNSPLHF. The entire variable domain, with the rest obtained from reference TRBV7-6 and TRBJ1-6, is as follows: GAGVSQSPRYKVTKRGQDVALRCDPISGHVSLYWYRQALGQGPEFLTYFNYEAQQDKSGLPNDRFSAERPEGSISTLTIQRTEQRDSAMYRCASSSGQYNSPLHFGNGTRLTVT.

The rearrangement links TRBV19 to TRBJ2-2; D is uncertain. CDR1 and CDR2 from the germline V gene are LNHDA and SQIVND (reference sequence). Trimming cost V 1 base and J 7 bases, with 13 bases left between them. The CDR3 covers 15 residues. In DNA form, the CDR3 reads TGTGCCAGTAGTATAGTTGGGGTTCGGAGCGGGGAGCTGTTTTTT. The encoded protein is CASSIVGVRSGELFF.

This rearrangement joins TRBV12-3 or TRBV12-4 to TRBJ1-1; maybe TRBD1 (6 bases). V was clipped by 6 bases and J by 6 bases, with 14 bases between them. The CDR3 covers 13 residues. CDR3 sequence reads: CASSLQGSSEAFF. The CDR3 region has the DNA TGTGCCAGCAGCCTACAGGGATCCTCTGAAGCTTTCTTT.

This clonotype has ten or more counts. The gene calls are TRBV5-1 and TRBJ1-1; D may be TRBD1 (6 bases). V lost 4 bases to trimming and J lost 1 base, with 11 bases between them. The CDR3 length is 14 residues. CDR1 is SGHRS, CDR2 YFSETQ, per germline. The CDR3 coding sequence is TGCGCCAGCAGCACGGGAGGGGGGAACACTGAAGCTTTCTTT. Translating gives CASSTGGGNTEAFF.

V gene TRBV29-1 combines with J gene TRBJ1-1, with D tentatively TRBD1 (5 bases). CDR3 size: 14 residues. Germline CDR1 is SQVTM and CDR2 is ANQGSEA. V was pared by 3 bases and J by 1 base, with 12 bases between. DNA of the CDR3: TGCAGCGTTGAGCGACAGCTCGGGAACACTGAAGCTTTCTTT. This translates into CSVERQLGNTEAFF.

This clonotype was seen only a few times. J is TRBJ1-6 and V is TRBV6-5; a weak D match, TRBD1 (6 bases). Germline V gives CDR1 MNHEY, CDR2 SVGAGI. Trimming took off 2 bases at V and 10 bases at J, with 9 bases between the two ends. The CDR3 loop spans 13 amino acids. The DNA for the CDR3 is TGTGCCAGCAGTTACAGGGGACAATCACCCCTCCACTTT. Its translation: CASSYRGQSPLHF.